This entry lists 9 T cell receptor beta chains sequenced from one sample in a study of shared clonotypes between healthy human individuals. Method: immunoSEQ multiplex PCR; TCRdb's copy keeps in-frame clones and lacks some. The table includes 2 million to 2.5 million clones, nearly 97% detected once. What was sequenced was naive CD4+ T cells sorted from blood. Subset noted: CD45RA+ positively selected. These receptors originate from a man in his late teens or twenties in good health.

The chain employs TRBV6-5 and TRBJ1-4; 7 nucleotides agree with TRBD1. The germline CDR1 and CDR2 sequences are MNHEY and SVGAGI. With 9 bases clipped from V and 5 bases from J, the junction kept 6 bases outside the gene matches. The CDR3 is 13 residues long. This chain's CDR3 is CARTGTENEKLFF. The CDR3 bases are TGTGCCAGGACCGGGACAGAAAATGAAAAACTGTTTTTT.

The CDR3 reads CASSLKQGQGETQYF. The CDR3 region has the DNA TGTGCCAGCAGCTTAAAGCAGGGTCAAGGAGAGACCCAGTACTTC. V and J are TRBV13 and TRBJ2-5; D possibly corresponds to TRBD1 (5 bases). This CDR3 region has 15 residues. Looked up from germline, CDR1 is PRHDT and CDR2 is FYEKMQ (reference sequence). V dropped 2 bases and J dropped 4 bases, with 14 bases sitting between them. Looking up the rest from reference TRBV13 and TRBJ2-5 gives the full variable domain: AAGVIQSPRHLIKEKRETATLKCYPIPRHDTVYWYQQGPGQDPQFLISFYEKMQSDKGSIPDRFSAQQFSDYHSELNMSSLELGDSALYFCASSLKQGQGETQYFGPGTRLLVL.

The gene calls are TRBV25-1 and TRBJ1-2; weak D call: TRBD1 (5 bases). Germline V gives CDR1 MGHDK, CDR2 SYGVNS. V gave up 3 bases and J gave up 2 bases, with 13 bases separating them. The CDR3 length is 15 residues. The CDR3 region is CASSEPGLGNYGYTF. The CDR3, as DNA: TGTGCCAGCAGTGAGCCAGGGTTGGGGAACTATGGCTACACCTTC.

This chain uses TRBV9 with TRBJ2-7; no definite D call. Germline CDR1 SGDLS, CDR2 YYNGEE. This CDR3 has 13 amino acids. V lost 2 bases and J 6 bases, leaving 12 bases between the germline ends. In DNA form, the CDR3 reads TGTGCCAGCAGCGTGCAGACTTCAAGCGAGCAGTACTTC. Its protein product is CASSVQTSSEQYF.

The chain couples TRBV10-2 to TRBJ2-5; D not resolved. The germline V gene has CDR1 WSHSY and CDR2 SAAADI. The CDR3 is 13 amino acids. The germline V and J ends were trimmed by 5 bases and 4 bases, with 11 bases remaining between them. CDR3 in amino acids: CASSLTQRETQYF. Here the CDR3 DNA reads TGCGCCAGCAGTCTGACCCAGAGAGAGACCCAGTACTTC.

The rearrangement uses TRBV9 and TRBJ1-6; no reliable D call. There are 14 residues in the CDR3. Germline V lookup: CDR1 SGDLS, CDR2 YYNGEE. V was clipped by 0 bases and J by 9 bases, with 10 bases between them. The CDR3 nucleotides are TGTGCCAGCAGCGTAGATACGGACCGTTCACCCCTCCACTTT. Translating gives CASSVDTDRSPLHF. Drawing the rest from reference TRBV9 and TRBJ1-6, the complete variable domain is DSGVTQTPKHLITATGQRVTLRCSPRSGDLSVYWYQQSLDQGLQFLIQYYNGEERAKGNILERFSAQQFPDLHSELNLSSLELGDSALYFCASSVDTDRSPLHFGNGTRLTVT.

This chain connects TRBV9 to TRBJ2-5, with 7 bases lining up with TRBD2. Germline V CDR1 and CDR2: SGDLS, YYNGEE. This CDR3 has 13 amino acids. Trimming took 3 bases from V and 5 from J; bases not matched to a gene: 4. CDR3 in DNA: TGTGCCAGCAGCGCGGGACTATGGGAGACCCAGTACTTC. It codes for CASSAGLWETQYF.

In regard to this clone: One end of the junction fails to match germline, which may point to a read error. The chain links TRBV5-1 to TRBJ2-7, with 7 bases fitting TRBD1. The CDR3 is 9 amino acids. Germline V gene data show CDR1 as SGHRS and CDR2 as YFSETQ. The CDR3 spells CASSLTGDF. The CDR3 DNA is TGCGCCAGCAGCTTGACAGGGGATTTC.

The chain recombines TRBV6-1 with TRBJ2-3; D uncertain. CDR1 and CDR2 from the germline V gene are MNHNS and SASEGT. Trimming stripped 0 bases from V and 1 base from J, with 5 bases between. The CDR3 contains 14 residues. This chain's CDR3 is CASSEAAGTDTQYF. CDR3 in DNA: TGTGCCAGCAGTGAAGCGGCAGGCACAGATACGCAGTATTTT.